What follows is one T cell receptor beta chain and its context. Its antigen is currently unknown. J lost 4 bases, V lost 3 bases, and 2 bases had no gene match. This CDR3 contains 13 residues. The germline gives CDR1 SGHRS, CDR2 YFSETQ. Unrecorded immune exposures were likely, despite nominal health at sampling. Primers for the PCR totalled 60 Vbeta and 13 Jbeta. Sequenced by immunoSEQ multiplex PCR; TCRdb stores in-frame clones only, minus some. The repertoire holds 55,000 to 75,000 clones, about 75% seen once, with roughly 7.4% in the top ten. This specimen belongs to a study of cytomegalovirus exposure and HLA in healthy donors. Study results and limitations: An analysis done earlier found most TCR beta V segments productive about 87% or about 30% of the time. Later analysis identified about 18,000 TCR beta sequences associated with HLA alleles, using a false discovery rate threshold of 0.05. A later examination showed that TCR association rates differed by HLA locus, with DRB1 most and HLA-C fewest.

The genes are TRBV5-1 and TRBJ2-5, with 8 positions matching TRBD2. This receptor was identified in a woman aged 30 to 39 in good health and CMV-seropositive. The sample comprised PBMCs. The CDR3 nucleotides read TGCGCCAGCAGCTGGCTAGCGGGAGAGACCCAGTACTTC. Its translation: CASSWLAGETQYF.